These T cell receptor beta chains were read from a single sample in a study of early stage breast cancer tumors. TCRdb keeps only in-frame clones here, not all; method: immunoSEQ multiplex PCR. The repertoire holds approximately 50,000 clones, over 65% seen once, with roughly 3.5% in the top ten. Sequencing was carried out using blood. The source is a young adult with breast cancer. The CDR3 runs from the conserved cysteine through the conserved F or W. A D gene is named only where the DNA matches it firmly. Not all rows give a size; the values are once, few, many and, for expanded clones, a class.

length: 15
size: once
V: TRBV9
J: TRBJ2-2
D: TRBD1
CDR3: CASSPWTGYTGELFF
DNA: TGTGCCAGCAGCCCATGGACAGGATACACCGGGGAGCTGTTTTTT

length: 15
size: .
V: TRBV13
J: TRBJ2-2
D: TRBD1
CDR3: CASSPRDRFTGELFF
DNA: TGTGCCAGCAGCCCACGGGACAGATTTACCGGGGAGCTGTTTTTT

length: 15
size: .
V: TRBV11-2
J: TRBJ1-2
D: TRBD1
CDR3: CASSSSRDRGHGYTF
DNA: TGTGCCAGCAGCTCGTCCCGGGACAGGGGACATGGCTACACCTTC

length: 16
size: once
V: TRBV5-8
J: TRBJ1-4
D: .
CDR3: CASSSGRTFTNEKLFF
DNA: TGTGCCAGCAGCTCGGGACGGACCTTCACTAATGAAAAACTGTTTTTT

length: 16
size: .
V: TRBV4-2
J: TRBJ2-1
D: TRBD2
CDR3: CASSQAGTSGSNEQFF
DNA: TGTGCCAGCAGCCAAGCCGGGACTAGCGGGAGCAATGAGCAGTTCTTC

length: 14
size: .
V: TRBV6-4
J: TRBJ1-5
D: TRBD1
CDR3: CASSLTGTNQPQHF
DNA: TGTGCCAGCAGTTTGACAGGGACAAATCAGCCCCAGCATTTT

length: 16
size: .
V: TRBV6-4
J: TRBJ2-2
D: .
CDR3: CASSGFRLTNTGELFF
DNA: TGTGCCAGCAGTGGTTTTCGACTAACTAACACCGGGGAGCTGTTTTTT

length: 14
size: .
V: TRBV6-5
J: TRBJ1-5
D: .
CDR3: CASSYDGTNQPQHF
DNA: TGTGCCAGCAGTTACGACGGGACCAATCAGCCCCAGCATTTT

length: 16
size: .
V: TRBV11-2
J: TRBJ2-2
D: .
CDR3: CASSQRDTPFRGQLFF
DNA: TGTGCCAGCAGCCAACGGGACACCCCGTTTCGAGGTCAGCTGTTTTTT

length: 16
size: once
V: TRBV5-8
J: TRBJ1-4
D: TRBD1
CDR3: CASSVRPGQGLEKLFF
DNA: TGTGCCAGCAGCGTACGGCCGGGACAGGGACTCGAAAAACTGTTTTTT

length: 16
size: .
V: TRBV2
J: TRBJ2-7
D: .
CDR3: CASRPGTRGGIYEQYF
DNA: TGTGCCAGCAGACCCGGGACTAGAGGGGGCATCTACGAGCAGTACTTC

length: 14
size: .
V: TRBV7-9
J: TRBJ1-1
D: .
CDR3: CASSFISYSTEAFF
DNA: TGTGCCAGCAGTTTTATATCGTACAGCACTGAAGCTTTCTTT

length: 15
size: .
V: TRBV9
J: TRBJ1-1
D: .
CDR3: CASSLSPGMNTEAFF
DNA: TGTGCCAGCAGCCTCTCTCCCGGCATGAACACTGAAGCTTTCTTT

length: 15
size: few
V: TRBV5-8
J: TRBJ1-6
D: .
CDR3: CASSPLDQGGSPLHF
DNA: TGTGCCAGCAGCCCGCTCGATCAAGGGGGATCACCCCTCCACTTT

length: 16
size: .
V: TRBV7-9
J: TRBJ2-1
D: TRBD1
CDR3: CASSLQTGALYNEQFF
DNA: TGTGCCAGCAGCTTACAAACAGGGGCCCTGTACAATGAGCAGTTCTTC

length: 14
size: few
V: TRBV7-3
J: TRBJ2-7
D: .
CDR3: CASSSYMTPYEQYF
DNA: TGTGCCAGCAGCTCCTACATGACCCCCTACGAGCAGTACTTC

length: 17
size: .
V: TRBV21-1
J: TRBJ2-7
D: .
CDR3: CASSAPGLAGGPYEQYF
DNA: TGTGCCAGCAGCGCCCCGGGACTAGCGGGAGGCCCCTACGAGCAGTACTTC

length: 12
size: .
V: TRBV5-4
J: TRBJ2-7
D: .
CDR3: CASSFLGHEQYF
DNA: TGTGCCAGCAGTTTCCTTGGGCACGAGCAGTACTTC

length: 19
size: .
V: TRBV7-9
J: TRBJ2-1
D: .
CDR3: CASSPSPSTRIVGYNEQFF
DNA: TGTGCCAGCAGCCCAAGTCCCTCAACTAGAATCGTGGGATACAATGAGCAGTTCTTC

length: 15
size: few
V: TRBV10-1
J: TRBJ2-7
D: TRBD2
CDR3: CASSESGGGPREQYF
DNA: TGCGCCAGCAGTGAGTCTGGGGGAGGGCCGAGGGAGCAGTACTTC

length: 15
size: .
V: TRBV12-5
J: TRBJ1-5
D: .
CDR3: CASGFGVYSNQPQHF
DNA: TGTGCTAGTGGTTTTGGGGTATATAGCAATCAGCCCCAGCATTTT

length: 16
size: .
V: TRBV4-3
J: TRBJ1-2
D: TRBD1
CDR3: CASSPDGQASNYGYTF
DNA: TGCGCCAGCAGCCCCGACGGACAGGCTTCTAACTATGGCTACACCTTC

length: 11
size: .
V: TRBV29-1
J: TRBJ2-1
D: .
CDR3: CSVFEYNEQFF
DNA: TGCAGCGTTTTTGAATACAATGAGCAGTTCTTC

length: 14
size: few
V: TRBV7-6
J: TRBJ2-2
D: .
CDR3: CASSLITDSWELFF
DNA: TGTGCCAGCAGCCTAATAACGGACTCGTGGGAGCTGTTTTTT

length: 13
size: .
V: TRBV15
J: TRBJ2-1
D: .
CDR3: CATNPGENYEQFF
DNA: TGTGCCACCAACCCGGGGGAAAACTATGAGCAGTTCTTC

length: 12
size: once
V: TRBV2
J: TRBJ1-1
D: .
CDR3: CASSEVAGEAFF
DNA: TGTGCCAGCAGTGAGGTGGCAGGCGAAGCTTTCTTT

length: 14
size: .
V: TRBV30
J: TRBJ1-1
D: TRBD1
CDR3: CAWGGDRDNTEAFF
DNA: TGTGCCTGGGGGGGGGACAGGGACAACACTGAAGCTTTCTTT

length: 14
size: .
V: TRBV4-1
J: TRBJ2-3
D: .
CDR3: CASTRDGGTDTQYF
DNA: TGCGCCAGCACCCGGGACGGAGGCACAGATACGCAGTATTTT

length: 13
size: .
V: TRBV7-2
J: TRBJ2-3
D: .
CDR3: CASSLMAWDTQYF
DNA: TGTGCCAGCAGCTTAATGGCTTGGGATACGCAGTATTTT

length: 13
size: once
V: TRBV19
J: TRBJ1-1
D: .
CDR3: CASHTLIAAEAFF
DNA: TGTGCCAGCCACACCCTAATTGCCGCTGAAGCTTTCTTT

length: 17
size: .
V: TRBV19
J: TRBJ1-1
D: .
CDR3: CASSPPIGGQRNTEAFF
DNA: TGTGCCAGTAGTCCCCCTATCGGTGGACAACGGAACACTGAAGCTTTCTTT

length: 16
size: .
V: TRBV2
J: TRBJ2-7
D: TRBD2
CDR3: CASRPQTSGTPYEQYF
DNA: TGTGCCAGCAGACCCCAGACTAGCGGGACACCCTACGAGCAGTACTTC

length: 14
size: few
V: TRBV7-9
J: TRBJ1-5
D: .
CDR3: CASSPDGFNQPQHF
DNA: TGTGCCAGCAGCCCAGACGGATTCAATCAGCCCCAGCATTTT

length: 14
size: .
V: TRBV18
J: TRBJ1-5
D: TRBD1
CDR3: CASSPRGRNQPQHF
DNA: TGTGCCAGCTCACCGAGGGGGCGCAATCAGCCCCAGCATTTT

length: 16
size: .
V: TRBV9
J: TRBJ1-3
D: TRBD1
CDR3: CASSVKDRDYGNTIYF
DNA: TGTGCCAGCAGCGTAAAAGACAGGGATTACGGAAACACCATATATTTT

length: 14
size: .
V: TRBV5-4
J: TRBJ2-3
D: TRBD1
CDR3: CASSLQGATDTQYF
DNA: TGTGCCAGCAGCTTACAGGGGGCCACAGATACGCAGTATTTT

length: 10
size: few
V: TRBV20-1
J: TRBJ2-1
D: .
CDR3: CSARVNEQFF
DNA: TGCAGTGCTAGAGTCAATGAGCAGTTCTTC

length: 13
size: .
V: TRBV6-6
J: TRBJ1-1
D: .
CDR3: CASSNGDNTEAFF
DNA: TGTGCCAGCAGCAATGGGGACAACACTGAAGCTTTCTTT

length: 14
size: once
V: TRBV19
J: TRBJ2-1
D: .
CDR3: CASSILQGRREQFF
DNA: TGTGCCAGTAGTATTCTACAGGGACGCAGAGAGCAGTTCTTC

length: 13
size: .
V: TRBV13
J: TRBJ2-3
D: .
CDR3: CASSNRNTDTQYF
DNA: TGTGCCAGCAGCAACCGGAACACAGATACGCAGTATTTT

length: 15
size: .
V: TRBV5-1
J: TRBJ2-1
D: .
CDR3: CASSVRDSGVNEQFF
DNA: TGCGCCAGCAGCGTCCGGGACTCCGGTGTAAATGAGCAGTTCTTC

length: 13
size: .
V: TRBV29-1
J: TRBJ2-1
D: TRBD1
CDR3: CSVEHRGGDEQFF
DNA: TGCAGCGTTGAACACAGAGGGGGCGATGAGCAGTTCTTC

length: 16
size: .
V: TRBV5-1
J: TRBJ2-7
D: .
CDR3: CASSLVPDQPSYEQYF
DNA: TGCGCCAGCAGCTTGGTCCCCGACCAACCCTCCTACGAGCAGTACTTC

length: 13
size: .
V: TRBV6-5
J: TRBJ2-1
D: .
CDR3: CASGLAPYNEQFF
DNA: TGTGCCAGCGGTCTAGCGCCCTACAATGAGCAGTTCTTC

length: 14
size: few
V: TRBV7-3
J: TRBJ2-7
D: TRBD1
CDR3: CASSPGTGVGEQYF
DNA: TGTGCCAGCAGTCCCGGGACAGGGGTCGGCGAGCAGTACTTC

length: 12
size: .
V: TRBV27
J: TRBJ2-1
D: .
CDR3: CASLSGNDEQFF
DNA: TGTGCCTCCTTGTCAGGGAATGATGAGCAGTTCTTC

length: 17
size: .
V: TRBV9
J: TRBJ2-7
D: TRBD2
CDR3: CASSVADGRRGAYEQYF
DNA: TGTGCCAGCAGCGTAGCGGACGGGAGGCGGGGAGCCTACGAGCAGTACTTC

length: 16
size: .
V: TRBV28
J: TRBJ1-1
D: TRBD1
CDR3: CASSLPTTGINTEAFF
DNA: TGTGCCAGCAGTTTACCTACGACAGGGATCAACACTGAAGCTTTCTTT

length: 12
size: few
V: TRBV7-9
J: TRBJ2-7
D: .
CDR3: CASRSVAREQYF
DNA: TGTGCCAGCAGGTCTGTAGCAAGGGAGCAGTACTTC

length: 13
size: .
V: TRBV7-9
J: TRBJ1-2
D: .
CDR3: CASSHGGAYGYTF
DNA: TGTGCCAGCAGCCATGGGGGGGCGTATGGCTACACCTTC

length: 9
size: .
V: TRBV20-1
J: TRBJ2-3
D: .
CDR3: CSAPDTQYF
DNA: TGCAGTGCTCCAGATACGCAGTATTTT

length: 17
size: .
V: TRBV6-1
J: TRBJ2-1
D: .
CDR3: CASSEPGHPSSYNEQFF
DNA: TGTGCCAGCAGTGAACCGGGACACCCGAGCTCCTACAATGAGCAGTTCTTC